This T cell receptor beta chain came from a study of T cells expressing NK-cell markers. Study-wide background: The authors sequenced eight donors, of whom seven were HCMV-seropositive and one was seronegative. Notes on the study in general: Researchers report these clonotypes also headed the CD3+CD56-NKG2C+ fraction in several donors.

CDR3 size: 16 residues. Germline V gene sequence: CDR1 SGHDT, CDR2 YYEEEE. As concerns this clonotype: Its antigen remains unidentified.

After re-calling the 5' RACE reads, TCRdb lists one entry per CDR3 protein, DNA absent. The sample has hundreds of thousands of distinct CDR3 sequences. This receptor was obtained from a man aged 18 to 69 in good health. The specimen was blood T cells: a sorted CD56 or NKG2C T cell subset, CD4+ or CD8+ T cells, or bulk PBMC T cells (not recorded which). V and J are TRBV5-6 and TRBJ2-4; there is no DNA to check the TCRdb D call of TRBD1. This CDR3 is CASSQWTVLAKNIQYF.